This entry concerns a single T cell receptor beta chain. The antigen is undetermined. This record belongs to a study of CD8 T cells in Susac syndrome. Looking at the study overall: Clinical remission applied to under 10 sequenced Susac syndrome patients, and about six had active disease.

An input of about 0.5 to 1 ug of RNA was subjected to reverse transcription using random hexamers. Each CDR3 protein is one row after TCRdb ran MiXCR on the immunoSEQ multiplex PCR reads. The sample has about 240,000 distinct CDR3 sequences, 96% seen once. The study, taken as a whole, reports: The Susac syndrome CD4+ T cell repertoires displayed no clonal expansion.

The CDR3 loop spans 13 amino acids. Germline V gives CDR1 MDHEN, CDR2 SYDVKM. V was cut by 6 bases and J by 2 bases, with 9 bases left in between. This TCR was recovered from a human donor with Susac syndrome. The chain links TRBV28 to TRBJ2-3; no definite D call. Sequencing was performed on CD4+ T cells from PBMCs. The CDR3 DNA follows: TGTGCCAGCAGAGATCCTTCCACAGATACGCAGTATTTT. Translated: CASRDPSTDTQYF.